This T cell receptor beta chain was retrieved from a study of beta chain features in type 1 diabetes. Overall study: Age, gender and cell yields were alike across patients and healthy donors.

Sequenced material consisted of expressed TCRB transcripts (all of the isolated RNA was reverse transcribed). Produced via immunoSEQ multiplex PCR; TCRdb's table is partial and in-frame only. The table includes 620,000 or so clones, 15% to 17% detected once. Study results and limitations: There were fewer insertions and more deletions at the VDJ junctions of type 1 diabetes patients.

In its sample, this clone was seen a few times. What it binds is unknown. V dropped 1 base and J dropped 4; count of bases not matched to a gene: 11. Germline CDR1 is SQVTM and CDR2 is ANQGSEA. The CDR3 sequence is 19 residues long. Each donor gave one heparinised blood draw averaging roughly 120 mL. The rearrangement uses TRBV29-1 and TRBJ2-1, with 15 bases identical to TRBD2. The TCR originated in a man between 18 and 29 years old in good health. Sequencing was performed on naive CD4+ T cells from blood. CDR3 region: CSVEGTSGRAGYPYNEQFF. CDR3 in DNA: TGCAGCGTTGAAGGGACTAGCGGGAGGGCCGGTTACCCATACAATGAGCAGTTCTTC.